This paragraph covers one T cell receptor beta chain sequence. The sample is drawn from a study of blood T cell repertoires in COVID-19. Here immunoSEQ multiplex PCR was the method, and the copy in TCRdb shows in-frame clones only, minus some. The sample has 130,000 to 150,000 clones, 84% seen once. J was trimmed by 6 bases and V by 4 bases; bases with no gene match: 9. Germline V lookup: CDR1 SGHNT, CDR2 YYREEE (reference sequence). The CDR3 spans 15 residues. The sequence came from a man aged 55 to 70 with active or convalescent COVID-19. Material: peripheral blood. This chain connects TRBV5-4 to TRBJ2-3; 9 nucleotides match TRBD2. The CDR3 region has the DNA TGTGCCAGCAGCCGCCCTATTGCGGGGGGGGATACGCAGTATTTT. This sequence encodes CASSRPIAGGDTQYF.